In this sample, the clone carrying this T cell receptor beta chain turned up many times. The antigen is not known. The data derive from a study of human T cells and chemical hapten exposure. Study-wide background: Patch tests put 0.01% DPC on the upper back, read at 6 days.

As handled by the study authors: A per-sample median of about 94,000 TCRs was observed, with counts ranging from 23,224 to 690,600. TCRdb passed the RACE reads through MiXCR, listing each CDR3 protein once. The V and J calls shown here were made by TCRdb, not taken from the authors' results. In the table there are 380,000 or so distinct CDR3 sequences, roughly 4.8% of which are singletons. As to time point: patch test 1, 2 weeks after DPC sensitization. Specified treatment: therapeutic diphenylcyclopropenone sensitization with weekly scalp DPC. The study drew its donors from alopecia patients who were 18 to 70 years old and suitable for DPC. Study conclusions and caveats: Expanded TCRs created a significantly greater count of big CDR3 similarity clusters than controls did.

This TCR came from a woman in her 50s with alopecia areata. Some clones in this sample may be carry-over from other donors' samples. The sequences come from whole blood, collected in connection with sensitization to the hapten diphenylcyclopropenone (DPC).

The DNA for the CDR3 is TGTGCCAGCAGCGCCTCCTTCGACAGAGCCATGAACACTGAAGCTTTCTTT. Protein sequence: CASSASFDRAMNTEAFF. The V gene is TRBV9, the J gene TRBJ1-1; D may be TRBD1 (5 bases). Trimming left V 3 bases short and J 0 bases short, with 18 bases between. This CDR3 contains 17 residues. Germline V gives CDR1 SGDLS, CDR2 YYNGEE.